These 3 T cell receptor beta chains were all obtained from the same sample, sequenced in a study of T cell changes during pregnancy in multiple sclerosis. The assay was immunoSEQ multiplex PCR, and TCRdb's table has in-frame clones only and misses some. The table lists about 79,000 clones, just over 90% of them singletons. This material consisted of peripheral blood, taken in the second trimester of pregnancy. Receptor source: a female donor in good health, enrolled as a control in a pregnancy study.

The chain links TRBV4-2 to TRBJ1-5; no clear D gene. V lost 2 bases and J 4 bases, leaving 12 bases between the germline ends. This CDR3 region has 15 residues. CDR1 and CDR2 (germline): LGHNA, YNFKEQ. This chain's CDR3 is CASSQRYSKNQPQHF. The DNA of the CDR3 is TGTGCCAGCAGCCAACGGTATAGTAAGAATCAGCCCCAGCATTTT.

V gene TRBV7-8 combines with J gene TRBJ1-1; D not certain. There are 16 residues in the CDR3. Germline V gene lookup returns CDR1 SGHVS and CDR2 FQNEAQ. V lost 7 bases and J lost 2, with 20 bases in between. The CDR3 region is CASTTSPGDQNTEAFF. In nucleotides, the CDR3 is TGTGCCAGCACCACATCTCCGGGTGACCAAAACACTGAAGCTTTCTTT.

The chain uses TRBV14 and TRBJ2-7, with a tentative D call TRBD1 (6 bases). Trimming removed 4 bases from V and 0 bases from J, with 13 bases in between. The CDR3 runs to 15 residues. CDR1 and CDR2 from the germline V gene are SGHDN and FVKESK. The CDR3 region is CASSPTGGFSYEQYF. The CDR3 DNA is TGTGCCAGCAGCCCGACAGGAGGCTTCTCCTACGAGCAGTACTTC.